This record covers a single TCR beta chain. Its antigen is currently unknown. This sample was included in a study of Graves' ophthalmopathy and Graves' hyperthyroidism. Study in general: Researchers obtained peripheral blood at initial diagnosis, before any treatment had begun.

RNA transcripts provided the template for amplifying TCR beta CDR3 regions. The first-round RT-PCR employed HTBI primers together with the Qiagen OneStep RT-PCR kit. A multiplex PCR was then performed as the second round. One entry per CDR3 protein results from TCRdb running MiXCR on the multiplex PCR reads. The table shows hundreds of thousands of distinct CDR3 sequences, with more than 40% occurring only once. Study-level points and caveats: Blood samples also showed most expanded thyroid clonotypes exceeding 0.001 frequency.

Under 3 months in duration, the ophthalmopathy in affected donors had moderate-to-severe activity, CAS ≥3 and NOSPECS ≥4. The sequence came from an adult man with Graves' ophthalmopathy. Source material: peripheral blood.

CDR3 loop: CASSGGQASPRLLNTEAFF. The CDR3 bases are TGTGCCAGCAGTGGAGGACAGGCGTCCCCAAGATTGCTGAACACTGAAGCTTTCTTT. This sequence joins TRBV2 and TRBJ1-1; 7 nucleotides match TRBD1. The CDR3 runs 19 residues. Germline V gene data show CDR1 as SNHLY and CDR2 as FYNNEI. Trimming cost V 4 bases and J 0 bases; bases outside gene matches: 17.